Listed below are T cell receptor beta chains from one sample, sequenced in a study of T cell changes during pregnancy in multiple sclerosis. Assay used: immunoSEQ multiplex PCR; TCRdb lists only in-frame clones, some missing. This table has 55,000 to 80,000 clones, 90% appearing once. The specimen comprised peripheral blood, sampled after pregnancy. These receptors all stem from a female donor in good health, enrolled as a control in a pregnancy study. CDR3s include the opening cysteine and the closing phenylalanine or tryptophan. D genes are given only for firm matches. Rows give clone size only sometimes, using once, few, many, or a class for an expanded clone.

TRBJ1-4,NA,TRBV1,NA,CTSSPRQGARQEKLFF,TGCACCAGCAGCCCCCGACAGGGGGCGCGGCAAGAAAAACTGTTTTTT
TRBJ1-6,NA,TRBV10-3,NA,CATGEAPLHF,TGTGCCACCGGAGAGGCACCCCTCCACTTT
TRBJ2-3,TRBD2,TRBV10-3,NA,CAIKAGGPTDTQYF,TGTGCCATCAAAGCGGGGGGGCCGACAGATACGCAGTATTTT
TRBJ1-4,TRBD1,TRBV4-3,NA,CASTRTGLGEKLFF,TGCGCCAGCACCCGGACAGGGCTTGGTGAAAAACTGTTTTTT
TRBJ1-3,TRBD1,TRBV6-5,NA,CASSYDRASGNTIYF,TGTGCCAGCAGTTACGACAGGGCCTCTGGAAACACCATATATTTT
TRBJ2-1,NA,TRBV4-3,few,CASSQDMGSAYNEQFF,TGCGCCAGCAGCCAAGATATGGGCAGTGCCTACAATGAGCAGTTCTTC
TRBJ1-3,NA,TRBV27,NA,CASRPDSYSGNTIYF,TGTGCCAGCAGGCCCGACAGTTACTCTGGAAACACCATATATTTT
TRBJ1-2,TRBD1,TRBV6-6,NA,CASRRQGAGNYGYTF,TGTGCCAGCAGGCGACAGGGGGCAGGGAACTATGGCTACACCTTC
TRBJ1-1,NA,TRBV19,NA,CASSMGRDVSTEAFF,TGTGCCAGTAGTATGGGGAGGGATGTATCAACTGAAGCTTTCTTT
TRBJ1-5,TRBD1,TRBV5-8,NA,CASSSGQGTGQPQHF,TGTGCCAGCAGCTCGGGACAGGGGACGGGGCAGCCCCAGCATTTT
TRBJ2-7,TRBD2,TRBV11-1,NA,CASSLKGTSGSYEQYF,TGTGCCAGCAGCTTAAAAGGGACTAGCGGATCCTACGAGCAGTACTTC
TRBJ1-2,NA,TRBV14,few,CASSQEYSLLYTF,TGTGCCAGCAGCCAAGAATACAGCCTTCTCTACACCTTC
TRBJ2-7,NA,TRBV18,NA,CASSPPRTYEQYF,TGTGCCAGCTCACCACCGAGGACCTACGAGCAGTACTTC
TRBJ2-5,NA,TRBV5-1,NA,CASSLRRGGGETQYF,TGCGCCAGCAGCTTGCGGAGGGGAGGGGGAGAGACCCAGTACTTC
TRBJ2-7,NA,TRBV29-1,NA,CSASPGHEQYF,TGCAGCGCCTCCCCTGGGCACGAGCAGTACTTC
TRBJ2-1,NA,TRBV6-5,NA,CASSPRAYNEQFF,TGTGCCAGCAGTCCGAGGGCCTACAATGAGCAGTTCTTC
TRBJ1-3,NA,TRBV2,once,CASSSPRRGATNSGNTIYF,TGTGCCAGCAGTTCCCCCCGGAGGGGAGCGACCAACTCTGGAAACACCATATATTTT
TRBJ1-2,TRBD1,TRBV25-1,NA,CAMSGGLGGYTF,TGTGCCATGTCAGGGGGCCTCGGTGGCTACACCTTC
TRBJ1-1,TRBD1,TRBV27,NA,CASSLHGTGRKTEAFF,TGTGCCAGCAGTTTACACGGGACAGGGAGAAAGACTGAAGCTTTCTTT
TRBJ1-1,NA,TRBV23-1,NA,CASSHRGQNTEAFF,TGCGCCAGCAGTCATAGAGGCCAGAACACTGAAGCTTTCTTT
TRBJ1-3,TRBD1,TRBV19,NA,CASSIVRDSLSLGGNTIYF,TGTGCCAGTAGTATAGTCCGGGACAGCCTCTCTCTTGGAGGAAACACCATATATTTT
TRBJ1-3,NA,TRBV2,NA,CASSELAVSGNTIYF,TGTGCCAGCAGTGAACTGGCAGTCTCTGGAAACACCATATATTTT
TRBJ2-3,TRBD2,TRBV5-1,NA,CASSPGASGSTDTQYF,TGCGCCAGCAGCCCTGGGGCTAGCGGGAGCACAGATACGCAGTATTTT
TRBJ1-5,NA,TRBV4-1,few,CASSQATAQPQHF,TGCGCCAGCAGCCAAGCAACAGCTCAGCCCCAGCATTTT
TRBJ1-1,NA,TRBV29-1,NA,CSVERGGNTEAFF,TGCAGCGTTGAGAGGGGGGGGAACACTGAAGCTTTCTTT
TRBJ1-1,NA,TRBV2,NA,CASTGGQNTEAFF,TGTGCCAGCACGGGGGGCCAGAACACTGAAGCTTTCTTT
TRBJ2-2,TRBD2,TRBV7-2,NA,CASSLGGRGATGELFF,TGTGCCAGCAGCTTAGGGGGGCGGGGGGCGACCGGGGAGCTGTTTTTT
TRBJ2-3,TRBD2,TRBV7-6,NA,CASSLNAGETDTQYF,TGTGCCAGCAGCTTAAATGCGGGAGAAACAGATACGCAGTATTTT
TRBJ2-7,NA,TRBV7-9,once,CASSLVGYEQYF,TGTGCCAGCAGCTTAGTCGGGTACGAGCAGTACTTC
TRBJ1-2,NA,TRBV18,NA,CASSPAVTYGYTF,TGTGCCAGCTCACCCGCAGTCACCTATGGCTACACCTTC
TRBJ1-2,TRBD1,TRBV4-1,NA,CASSQAVTGTGDGYTF,TGCGCCAGCAGCCAAGCGGTTACCGGGACAGGGGATGGCTACACCTTC
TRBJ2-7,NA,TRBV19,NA,CASSAAAENYEQYF,TGTGCCAGTAGTGCTGCAGCGGAAAACTACGAGCAGTACTTC
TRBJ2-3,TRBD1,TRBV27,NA,CASTYGGTGRDTQYF,TGTGCCAGCACCTATGGGGGGACAGGGAGGGATACGCAGTATTTT
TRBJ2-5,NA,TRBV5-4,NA,CASSFDPGETQYF,TGTGCCAGCAGCTTTGATCCCGGGGAGACCCAGTACTTC
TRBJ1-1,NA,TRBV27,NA,CASRRGYTEAFF,TGTGCCAGCAGGAGGGGGTACACTGAAGCTTTCTTT
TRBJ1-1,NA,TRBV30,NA,CAWTGRDIGNTEAFF,TGTGCCTGGACCGGTCGAGATATCGGGAACACTGAAGCTTTCTTT
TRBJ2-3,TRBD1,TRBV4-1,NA,CASSQDQGQGTDTQYF,TGCGCCAGCAGCCAAGATCAGGGACAGGGCACAGATACGCAGTATTTT
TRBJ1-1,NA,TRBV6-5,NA,CASSYLQVGNTEAFF,TGTGCCAGCAGTTACTTACAGGTCGGTAACACTGAAGCTTTCTTT
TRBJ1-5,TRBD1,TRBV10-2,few,CASSDSGTALSNQPQHF,TGCGCCAGCAGTGATTCCGGGACAGCCCTTAGCAATCAGCCCCAGCATTTT
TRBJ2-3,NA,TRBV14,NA,CASSRTQGRGDTQYF,TGTGCCAGCAGCCGAACACAGGGGCGGGGAGATACGCAGTATTTT